This T cell receptor beta chain was sequenced during a study of radiotherapy plus CTLA-4 blockade in lung cancer. Turning to the study itself: The study recorded objective responses in about 20% of patients and disease control in approximately 33%.

Points from the study as a whole: After treatment with radiotherapy plus ipilimumab, TCR clones that came from the tumor expanded in blood. Interferon-beta and early blood T cell clone dynamics reportedly predicted response best.

In germline, CDR1 is MDHEN, CDR2 SYDVKM. The CDR3 loop spans 12 amino acids. Trimming took off 2 bases at V and 9 bases at J, with 10 bases between the two ends. The data were produced by immunoSEQ multiplex PCR, yet TCRdb's version contains in-frame clones alone and is incomplete. Here the sample spans tens of thousands of clones, approximately 84% being singletons. People whose metastatic non-small-cell lung cancer was chemo-refractory got focal radiation along with CTLA-4 blockade by ipilimumab. In its sample, this clone was seen a few times. Its antigen is undetermined. This specimen consisted of peripheral blood, obtained from a patient treated with radiotherapy plus ipilimumab. The sequence was obtained from a human donor with non-small cell lung cancer who had a partial response to radiotherapy plus ipilimumab. V usage is TRBV28 and J usage is TRBJ1-1; D gene ambiguous. CDR3 coding DNA: TGTGCCAGCAGTTTACCAGGCGGGAAAGCTTTCTTT. Encoded protein: CASSLPGGKAFF. The variable domain in full, with the rest retrieved from reference TRBV28 and TRBJ1-1, is DVKVTQSSRYLVKRTGEKVFLECVQDMDHENMFWYRQDPGLGLRLIYFSYDVKMKEKGDIPEGYSVSREKKERFSLILESASTNQTSMYLCASSLPGGKAFFGQGTRLTVV.